This section outlines one TCR beta chain sequence together with its context. Its antigen is as yet unknown. The J segment lost 0 bases and the V segment lost 5 bases, leaving 7 bases of the junction unmatched. Looked up from germline, CDR1 is SGHTA and CDR2 is FQGTGA. CDR3 length: 18 amino acids. Profiled with immunoSEQ multiplex PCR; TCRdb holds only in-frame clones, not every one. The sample consists of approximately 73,000 clones, 80% to 90% of them appearing once. The data derive from a study of radiotherapy plus CTLA-4 blockade in lung cancer. As for the study in general: Objective response was observed in 18% of patients, and disease control in 31%.

Study-wide results and limits: Early blood T cell clone dynamics, with interferon-beta, were reported to best predict response. TCR clones from tumors expanded in blood after radiotherapy plus ipilimumab.

The TCR was taken from a human donor with non-small cell lung cancer that progressed on radiotherapy plus ipilimumab. This material consisted of peripheral blood, taken from a patient treated with radiotherapy plus ipilimumab. The chain employs TRBV7-3 and TRBJ2-2, with TRBD2 matching over 12 bases. Here the CDR3 DNA reads TGTGCCAGCAGCGCGCACGGACTAGCGGGGTCGAACACCGGGGAGCTGTTTTTT. This translates into CASSAHGLAGSNTGELFF.